Each of the 18 T cell receptor beta chains below was sequenced from the same sample in a study of blood T cell repertoires in COVID-19. Here immunoSEQ multiplex PCR was the method, and the copy in TCRdb shows in-frame clones only, minus some. The sample consists of approximately 37,000 clones, more than 80% of them appearing once. Sample: peripheral blood. The receptors were sampled from a man in his 60s with active or convalescent COVID-19.

The rearrangement joins TRBV28 to TRBJ1-5; D is possibly TRBD1 (6 bases). The ends were cut back, 9 bases at V and 1 base at J, with 13 bases in the middle. Germline-derived CDR1 and CDR2 are MDHEN and SYDVKM. This CDR3 comprises 14 residues. The CDR3 here is CARPTGQSNQPQHF. Here the CDR3 DNA reads TGTGCCAGACCTACAGGGCAAAGCAATCAGCCCCAGCATTTT.

V usage is TRBV7-9 and J usage is TRBJ2-3, with a weak D call TRBD2 (7 bases). Germline V lookup: CDR1 SEHNR, CDR2 FQNEAQ (reference sequence). V was clipped by 5 bases and J by 2 bases, with 11 bases between them. The CDR3 runs 14 residues. The CDR3 region is CASSPGGHTDTQYF. CDR3 DNA: TGTGCCAGCAGCCCCGGGGGGCACACAGATACGCAGTATTTT.

V gene TRBV5-1 combines with J gene TRBJ1-2; no reliable D call. Germline V gene sequence: CDR1 SGHRS, CDR2 YFSETQ. V gave up 0 bases and J gave up 4 bases, with 10 bases separating them. The CDR3 contains 14 residues. The CDR3 sequence: CASSLADEIYGYTF. The CDR3 DNA reads as TGCGCCAGCAGCTTGGCCGATGAGATCTATGGCTACACCTTC.

The chain carries TRBV3-1 (or the pseudogene TRBV3-2) and TRBJ1-1; a possible D gene is TRBD1 (5 bases). The CDR3 runs to 14 residues. Trimming removed 3 bases at V and 1 base at J, with 9 bases between. The V gene's germline CDR1 is LGHDT and CDR2 YNNKEL (reference sequence). The CDR3 DNA reads TGTGCCAGCAGCCACAGGGCGCCGAACACTGAAGCTTTCTTT. Protein sequence: CASSHRAPNTEAFF.

The V call is TRBV10-1, the J call TRBJ2-1; the match to TRBD1 covers 9 bases. The CDR3 is 15 residues long. Losses at the gene ends were 3 bases for V and 5 bases for J; bases not matched to a gene: 5. CDR1 is WNHNN and CDR2 is SYGVQD in the germline V gene (reference sequence). The CDR3 DNA sequence: TGCGCCAGCAGTGACCTGGGACAGGGAAACAATGAGCAGTTCTTC. Amino acid sequence: CASSDLGQGNNEQFF.

The rearrangement joins TRBV18 to TRBJ1-4, with a tentative D call TRBD1 (5 bases). V lost 0 bases, J lost 0 bases, and 11 bases lay in between. Germline assignment: CDR1 KGHSH and CDR2 LQKENI. The CDR3 totals 17 residues. CDR3: CASSPPIRGATNEKLFF. The CDR3 DNA is TGTGCCAGCTCACCACCAATAAGGGGCGCAACTAATGAAAAACTGTTTTTT.

The chain employs TRBV5-6 and TRBJ1-2, with 7 bases lining up with TRBD1. This CDR3 is built from 12 residues. Trimming cost V 4 bases and J 12 bases; bases outside gene matches: 9. In germline, CDR1 is SGHDT, CDR2 YYEEEE. CDR3 amino acids: CASSVTLRGNTF. Written as DNA, the CDR3 is TGTGCCAGCAGCGTAACCCTCAGGGGGAACACCTTC.

The V call is TRBV28, the J call TRBJ1-3, with no clear D. CDR1 is MDHEN and CDR2 is SYDVKM in the germline V gene. V was cut by 6 bases and J by 0 bases, with 6 bases left in between. The CDR3 is made up of 13 amino acids. For the CDR3, the DNA is TGTGCCAGCAGCTTTAGCTCTGGAAACACCATATATTTT. Amino acid sequence: CASSFSSGNTIYF.

The table lists this clone with a count of one. V usage is TRBV19 and J usage is TRBJ1-1; no clear D. Trimming pared 1 base from V and 3 bases from J, leaving 6 bases between. This CDR3 region has 13 residues. CDR1 and CDR2 (germline): LNHDA, SQIVND (reference sequence). In DNA form, the CDR3 reads TGTGCCAGTAGTATAGGCGAATACACTGAAGCTTTCTTT. Its protein is CASSIGEYTEAFF. The variable domain in full, completed from reference TRBV19 and TRBJ1-1, reads DGGITQSPKYLFRKEGQNVTLSCEQNLNHDAMYWYRQDPGQGLRLIYYSQIVNDFQKGDIAEGYSVSREKKESFPLTVTSAQKNPTAFYLCASSIGEYTEAFFGQGTRLTVV.

The chain carries TRBV2 and TRBJ1-2; D unclear. CDR3 size: 13 residues. The ends were cut back, 8 bases at V and 2 bases at J, with 12 bases in the middle. Germline V lookup: CDR1 SNHLY, CDR2 FYNNEI. In DNA form, the CDR3 reads TGTGCCAGCTCGGGGAGAACGAACTATGGCTACACCTTC. As protein: CASSGRTNYGYTF. The full variable domain, its missing parts supplied by reference TRBV2 and TRBJ1-2, is EPEVTQTPSHQVTQMGQEVILRCVPISNHLYFYWYRQILGQKVEFLVSFYNNEISEKSEIFDDQFSVERPDGSNFTLKIRSTKLEDSAMYFCASSGRTNYGYTFGSGTRLTVV.

The chain joins TRBV28 to TRBJ1-5; TRBD1 might be the D (5 bases). The germline V gene has CDR1 MDHEN and CDR2 SYDVKM. V was shortened by 6 bases and J by 1 base, with 10 bases between the two germline ends. This CDR3 is built from 14 residues. The CDR3 DNA reads TGTGCCAGCAGGCTACAGGCGAGCAATCAGCCCCAGCATTTT. Translating it yields CASRLQASNQPQHF.

This chain links TRBV2 with TRBJ2-2, with D unresolved. CDR3 size: 13 residues. The germline CDR1 and CDR2 sequences are SNHLY and FYNNEI. The V and J ends lost 6 bases and 6 bases respectively, with 11 bases between them. The CDR3 DNA reads TGTGCCAGCAGCCCTTCAGAGGCCGGGGAGCTGTTTTTT. Translating it yields CASSPSEAGELFF.

The genes are TRBV6-5 and TRBJ1-1; D ambiguous. Germline values: CDR1 MNHEY, CDR2 SVGAGI. CDR3 length equals 14 residues. Trimming stripped 2 bases from V and 1 base from J, with 8 bases between. CDR3 region: CASSYREGNTEAFF. The CDR3 bases are TGTGCCAGCAGTTACAGGGAGGGGAACACTGAAGCTTTCTTT.

The chain uses TRBV28 and TRBJ1-3; D is perhaps TRBD1 (6 bases). V was trimmed by 3 bases and J by 0 bases, leaving 12 bases between them. CDR1 and CDR2 (germline): MDHEN, SYDVKM. The CDR3 is 16 residues long. The DNA of the CDR3 is TGTGCCAGCAGTTTGGGGGGGCCCTACTCTGGAAACACCATATATTTT. Its protein product is CASSLGGPYSGNTIYF.

V gene TRBV21-1 combines with J gene TRBJ1-6; the D call in the table, TRBD1, was not verified against the DNA. TRBV21-1 is noted as a pseudogene. The length of the CDR3 is 17 residues. The CDR3 spells CASKATGHKVYNSPLHF. The CDR3 region has the DNA TGTGCCAGCAAAGCAACGGGACACAAGGTCTATAATTCACCCCTCCACTTT.

The chain employs TRBV28 and TRBJ1-1; D call uncertain. The CDR3 contains 12 residues. V was cut by 5 bases and J by 5 bases, with 9 bases left in between. Germline V gene lookup returns CDR1 MDHEN and CDR2 SYDVKM. CDR3 DNA: TGTGCCAGCAGTCCCACTTGGACTGAAGCTTTCTTT. It translates to CASSPTWTEAFF.

The chain has TRBV5-1 and TRBJ1-1, with 9 positions matching TRBD1. The germline V gene encodes CDR1 SGHRS and CDR2 YFSETQ. The CDR3 runs 14 residues. J lost 7 bases, V lost 0 bases, and 4 bases had no gene match. The CDR3 loop reads CASSLVTGGGEAFF. CDR3 bases: TGCGCCAGCAGCTTGGTTACAGGGGGCGGTGAAGCTTTCTTT. Full variable domain (rest looked up from reference TRBV5-1 and TRBJ1-1): KAGVTQTPRYLIKTRGQQVTLSCSPISGHRSVSWYQQTPGQGLQFLFEYFSETQRNKGNFPGRFSGRQFSNSRSEMNVSTLELGDSALYLCASSLVTGGGEAFFGQGTRLTVV.

The chain links TRBV19 to TRBJ2-3, with TRBD1 matching over 9 bases. The CDR3 extends over 17 amino acids. CDR1 and CDR2 (germline): LNHDA, SQIVND (reference sequence). Trimming took 5 bases from V and 6 from J; bases not matched to a gene: 15. As DNA, the CDR3 is TGTGCCAGTAGTCCCGGGACAGGGCTGCCTTTGAGGGATACGCAGTATTTT. Translation gives CASSPGTGLPLRDTQYF.